Below, 7 T cell receptor beta chains from the same sample are listed, as sequenced in a study of cytomegalovirus exposure and HLA in healthy donors. Primers for the PCR totalled 60 Vbeta and 13 Jbeta. Data came from immunoSEQ multiplex PCR; TCRdb stores just in-frame clones and leaves some out. In total, the table holds 65,000 to 85,000 clones. The sample taken for sequencing was PBMCs. The origin of the receptors is a woman aged 25 to 39 in good health and CMV-seronegative.

The rearrangement joins TRBV28 to TRBJ1-5; no clear D. Per the germline V gene, CDR1 is MDHEN and CDR2 is SYDVKM. The germline V and J ends were trimmed by 6 bases and 4 bases, with 10 bases remaining between them. The CDR3 has 13 residues. The CDR3 loop is CASSPGRNQPQHF. The CDR3 nucleotides are TGTGCCAGCAGCCCGGGGAGGAATCAGCCCCAGCATTTT.

As regards this clone: This specimen includes other DNA sequences encoding the same CDR3. The CDR3 loop is CASSQAGLAGVFNEQFF. The CDR3 DNA reads TGCGCCAGCAGCCAAGCCGGGCTAGCGGGAGTATTTAATGAGCAGTTCTTC. The V gene is TRBV4-1, the J gene TRBJ2-1, with 10 bases fitting TRBD2. The CDR3 is 17 residues long. The junction had 10 bases not matched to a gene; V was cut back by 1 base and J by 7 bases. Germline CDR1 reads MGHRA; CDR2 reads YSYEKL.

The chain employs TRBV5-1 and TRBJ2-7, with a tentative D call TRBD1 (6 bases). The CDR3 runs 14 residues. V was cut by 3 bases and J by 1 base, with 11 bases left in between. Looked up from germline, CDR1 is SGHRS and CDR2 is YFSETQ. The CDR3: CASSSDDRSYEQYF. CDR3 in DNA: TGCGCCAGCAGCTCGGACGACAGGTCCTACGAGCAGTACTTC.

Concerning this clone itself: An end of the junction does not agree with germline; a read error may underlie this. This sequence joins TRBV4-3 and TRBJ2-7, with 10 nucleotides matching TRBD1. The CDR3 consists of 19 residues. Germline V gene sequence: CDR1 LGHNA, CDR2 YSLEER. Here the CDR3 DNA reads TGCGCCAGCAGCCAAGATTGGAGATTATGGGGACAGGGGATATACGGGCAGTACTTC. Translated: CASSQDWRLWGQGIYGQYF.

This chain joins TRBV27 and TRBJ1-2, with D perhaps matching TRBD1 (5 bases). Germline CDR1 is MNHEY and CDR2 is SMNVEV (reference sequence). There are 14 residues in the CDR3. V lost 3 bases and J 7 bases, leaving 15 bases between the germline ends. The CDR3 DNA sequence: TGTGCCAGCAGTTTTGTAGGGGCGCTTGGTGGCTACACCTTC. The encoded protein is CASSFVGALGGYTF.

The chain carries TRBV7-9 and TRBJ2-7; 7 positions agree with TRBD1. The CDR3 runs 15 residues. V gave up 2 bases and J gave up 0 bases; unmatched junction bases: 4. Germline-derived CDR1 and CDR2 are SEHNR and FQNEAQ (reference sequence). The CDR3 reads CASSLPGQSSYEQYF. The DNA of the CDR3 is TGTGCCAGCAGCTTACCGGGACAGAGCTCCTACGAGCAGTACTTC. The full variable domain, rest sourced from reference TRBV7-9 and TRBJ2-7, is DTGVSQNPRHKITKRGQNVTFRCDPISEHNRLYWYRQTLGQGPEFLTYFQNEAQLEKSRLLSDRFSAERPKGSFSTLEIQRTEQGDSAMYLCASSLPGQSSYEQYFGPGTRLTVT.

The CDR3: CASSWTGNDEQYF. CDR3 coding DNA: TGTGCCAGCAGTTGGACAGGAAACGACGAGCAGTACTTC. V is TRBV28 and J is TRBJ2-7, with TRBD1 matching 7 bases. The CDR3 covers 13 residues. Germline assignment: CDR1 MDHEN and CDR2 SYDVKM. After removal of 4 bases from V and 5 bases from J, the junction contained 5 bases not matched to a gene.